A single sample gave rise to the 14 T cell receptor beta chains below, sequenced in a study of blood T cell repertoires in COVID-19. The protocol was immunoSEQ multiplex PCR, while the TCRdb copy is restricted to in-frame clones and leaves out a portion. The sample gives about 260,000 clones, 80% to 90% of which show up once; about 1.4% is in the top ten. Sequencing was carried out using peripheral blood. These receptors originate from a woman aged 40-49 years who had recovered from COVID-19.

This chain uses TRBV29-1 with TRBJ2-1; 11 bases are shared with TRBD2. Germline V lookup: CDR1 SQVTM, CDR2 ANQGSEA. V gave up 1 base and J gave up 8 bases; unmatched junction bases: 13. The CDR3 loop spans 17 amino acids. The CDR3 region has the DNA TGCAGCGTTGAAGCCGTCACTAGCGGGGGTTTTTACGATGAGCAGTTCTTC. Translating it yields CSVEAVTSGGFYDEQFF.

The chain couples TRBV9 to TRBJ1-2, with 8 bases that match TRBD1. The germline V gene has CDR1 SGDLS and CDR2 YYNGEE. This CDR3 spans 15 amino acids. V shed 3 bases, J shed 2 bases, and the junction held 6 bases outside the gene matches. This chain's CDR3 is CASSGQGILNYGYTF. CDR3 nucleotide sequence: TGTGCCAGCAGCGGACAGGGGATACTGAACTATGGCTACACCTTC.

The chain uses TRBV3-1 (or the pseudogene TRBV3-2) and TRBJ2-7, with 8 bases matching TRBD1. This CDR3 is built from 14 residues. Germline loops: CDR1 LGHDT, CDR2 YNNKEL (reference sequence). J gave up 2 bases and V 4 bases, and 4 bases lay outside the gene matches. This CDR3 is CASSLGQGPYEQYF. The CDR3 coding sequence is TGTGCCAGCAGCCTCGGACAGGGACCCTACGAGCAGTACTTC.

The chain is built from TRBV9 and TRBJ2-2, with D possibly TRBD1 on 6 matching bases. The germline V gene has CDR1 SGDLS and CDR2 YYNGEE. Deletions cut 2 bases from V and 0 bases from J, with 8 bases between. The CDR3 runs 15 residues. The CDR3 coding sequence is TGTGCCAGCAGCGTTTGGACAGCGAACACCGGGGAGCTGTTTTTT. Protein product: CASSVWTANTGELFF.

V is TRBV12-5 and J is TRBJ2-1; 11 bases are shared with TRBD2. The CDR3 spans 14 residues. V lost 5 bases to trimming and J lost 10 bases; unmatched junction nucleotides: 7. CDR1 is LGHNT, CDR2 FRNRAP, per germline. The CDR3, as DNA: TGTGCTAGTGGTCCTAGCGGGGGGCTGGGGGAGCAGTTCTTC. Translating gives CASGPSGGLGEQFF.

The chain joins TRBV30 to TRBJ2-4; D is perhaps TRBD1 (6 bases). Between the trimmed V and J ends, which lost 0 bases and 3 bases, there was a span of 9 bases. Per the germline V gene, CDR1 is GTSNPN and CDR2 is SVGIG (reference sequence). The CDR3 runs 14 residues. CDR3 coding DNA: TGTGCCTGGAGTGTAGGGACATACAAAAACATTCAGTACTTC. The encoded protein is CAWSVGTYKNIQYF. The full variable domain, rest sourced from reference TRBV30 and TRBJ2-4, is SQTIHQWPATLVQPVGSPLSLECTVEGTSNPNLYWYRQAAGRGLQLLFYSVGIGQISSEVPQNLSASRPQDRQFILSSKKLLLSDSGFYLCAWSVGTYKNIQYFGAGTRLSVL.

The chain links TRBV9 to TRBJ1-3; no clear D. Germline-derived CDR1 and CDR2 are SGDLS and YYNGEE. This CDR3 region has 16 residues. The ends were cut back, 4 bases at V and 1 base at J, with 15 bases in the middle. Written as DNA, the CDR3 is TGTGCCAGCAGCCTCCCAAAGGCAGGATCTGGAAACACCATATATTTT. Translated, it gives CASSLPKAGSGNTIYF.

The chain combines TRBV5-3 with TRBJ1-5; 7 nucleotides line up with TRBD1. TRBV5-3 carries the ORF label, with uncertain function. There are 17 residues in the CDR3. The trim removed 4 bases at V and 3 bases at J, leaving 13 bases unmatched. The CDR3 spells CARSPQALDRSNQPQHF. The DNA for the CDR3 is TGTGCCAGAAGCCCTCAGGCCTTGGACAGGTCCAATCAGCCCCAGCATTTT.

The chain is built from TRBV4-3 and TRBJ2-1; 9 bases align to TRBD1. The CDR3 extends over 22 amino acids. Germline lookup yields CDR1 LGHNA and CDR2 YSLEER. Unmatched junction bases numbered 23, after V lost 5 bases and J lost 0 bases. The CDR3 here is CASSLIRSGTGSYERSYNEQFF. CDR3 sequence (DNA): TGCGCCAGCAGCTTAATTCGATCCGGGACAGGGTCTTATGAACGCTCCTACAATGAGCAGTTCTTC.

DNA for the CDR3: TGCGCCAGCAGCCCGGGACTAGCGGTCCCGGAGACCCAGTACTTC. Translating gives CASSPGLAVPETQYF. The rearrangement joins TRBV5-1 to TRBJ2-5; 11 positions agree with TRBD2. Germline trimming cut 4 bases from V and 5 bases from J; bases unmatched to any gene: 7. Germline CDR1 is SGHRS and CDR2 is YFSETQ. CDR3 length: 15 residues.

In its sample, this clone was seen once. The V call is TRBV20-1, the J call TRBJ1-5; the D is unclear. There are 13 residues in the CDR3. The V gene's germline CDR1 is DFQATT and CDR2 SNEGSKA (reference sequence). V lost 3 bases and J lost 1, with 7 bases in between. The CDR3 bases are TGCAGTGCTAGTTCCGGGAGCAATCAGCCCCAGCATTTT. It specifies CSASSGSNQPQHF.

V and J are TRBV7-2 and TRBJ2-7; a weak D match, TRBD1 (6 bases). The V gene's germline CDR1 is SGHTA and CDR2 FQGNSA. Trimming cost V 5 bases and J 3 bases, with 14 bases left between them. This CDR3 contains 14 residues. The CDR3 DNA reads as TGTGCCAGCAGCCCTTACAGGGATATCTACGAGCAGTACTTC. This sequence encodes CASSPYRDIYEQYF.

The chain is built from TRBV6-5 and TRBJ2-7, with 8 bases matching TRBD1. The ends lost 1 base at V and 0 bases at J; junction bases unmatched: 2. CDR1 and CDR2 (germline): MNHEY, SVGAGI. The CDR3 consists of 15 residues. CDR3 sequence: CASSYWQGASYEQYF. The CDR3 bases are TGTGCCAGCAGTTACTGGCAGGGGGCCTCCTACGAGCAGTACTTC.

This chain links TRBV7-9 with TRBJ2-7; D unclear. V dropped 3 bases and J dropped 1 base, with 7 bases sitting between them. The CDR3 is 13 amino acids. Germline V gene lookup returns CDR1 SEHNR and CDR2 FQNEAQ (reference sequence). CDR3 residues: CASSFLESYEQYF. The CDR3 nucleotides read TGTGCCAGCAGCTTCCTGGAGTCCTACGAGCAGTACTTC.